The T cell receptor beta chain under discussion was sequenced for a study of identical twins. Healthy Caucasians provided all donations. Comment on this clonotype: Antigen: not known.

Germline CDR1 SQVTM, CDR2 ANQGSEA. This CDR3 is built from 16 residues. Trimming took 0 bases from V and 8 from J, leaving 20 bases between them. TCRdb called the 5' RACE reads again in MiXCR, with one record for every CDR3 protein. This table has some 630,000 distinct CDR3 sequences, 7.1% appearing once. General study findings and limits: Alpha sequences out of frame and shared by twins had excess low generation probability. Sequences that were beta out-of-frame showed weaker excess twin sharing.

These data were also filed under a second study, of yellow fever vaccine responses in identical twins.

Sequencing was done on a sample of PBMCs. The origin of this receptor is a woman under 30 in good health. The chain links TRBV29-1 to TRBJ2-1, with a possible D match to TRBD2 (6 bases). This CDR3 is CSVEDPLRDGLYEQFF. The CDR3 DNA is TGCAGCGTTGAAGATCCATTGCGGGATGGGCTCTATGAGCAGTTCTTC.